This TCR beta chain was recovered during a study of blood T cell repertoires in COVID-19. The overall study: COVID-19 samples collected from the United States, Italy and Spain covered acute and convalescent phases. PBMCs, B-cell-depleted T cells, or T cells were the source of the cDNA or gDNA that made up the material.

Profiled with immunoSEQ multiplex PCR; TCRdb holds only in-frame clones, not every one. This table has about 150,000 clones, about 88% appearing once. There are 17 residues in the CDR3. With 2 bases clipped from V and 0 bases from J, the junction kept 6 bases outside the gene matches. Germline loops: CDR1 SEHNR, CDR2 FQNEAQ (reference sequence). The chain combines TRBV7-9 with TRBJ2-3, with 9 bases matching TRBD1. The source of this sequence is a woman aged 55-69 years with COVID-19, enrolled during active disease. Sample: peripheral blood. The CDR3 sequence is CASSLRRQGGSTDTQYF. DNA for the CDR3: TGTGCCAGCAGCTTACGCAGACAGGGGGGCAGCACAGATACGCAGTATTTT.